One and the same sample provided the 4 T cell receptor beta chains below, sequenced in a study of CD8 T cells in ankylosing spondylitis (dated by TCRdb to about 2017). The library was obtained by 5' RACE. The instrument given in TCRdb is Illumina HiSeq 2500. TCRdb applied fastp at Q25 and MiXCR to the public reads, then kept only in-frame beta chains. Every distinct CDR3 protein forms one entry, paired with its most common genes and DNA. The sample profile shows fewer than 400,000 distinct CDR3 sequences; 14% to 15% of them were found once. Around 1% of the sample lies in the top ten. Sequenced input: blood, either unsorted or a sorted T cell fraction (not recorded which). The receptor source for this set is a male donor with ankylosing spondylitis or in good health (not recorded which).

V gene TRBV5-1 combines with J gene TRBJ2-3; a possible D gene is TRBD2 (6 bases). This CDR3 has 14 residues. Per germline, CDR1 SGHRS and CDR2 YFSETQ. V lost 4 bases, J lost 2 bases, and 11 bases lay in between. The CDR3 region is CASSPAGPTDTQYF. CDR3 sequence (DNA): TGCGCCAGCAGCCCGGCGGGGCCCACAGATACGCAGTATTTT.

This chain connects TRBV19 to TRBJ2-2; possible D gene TRBD1, 6 bases. Germline V gene sequence: CDR1 LNHDA, CDR2 SQIVND (reference sequence). This CDR3 has 15 amino acids. V was pared by 8 bases and J by 4 bases, with 17 bases between. In DNA, the CDR3 is TGTGCCAGTGTCAGGGGTAATAGTGGCACCGGGGAGCTGTTTTTT. It is translated as CASVRGNSGTGELFF.

This clonotype was seen only a few times. The chain employs TRBV20-1 and TRBJ1-2; D gene uncertain. Per the germline V gene, CDR1 is DFQATT and CDR2 is SNEGSKA (reference sequence). V was cut by 1 base and J by 2 bases, with 8 bases left in between. The length of the CDR3 is 13 residues. The CDR3 coding sequence is TGCAGTGCTAGAGCCGGAGAAAACTATGGCTACACCTTC. This codes for CSARAGENYGYTF.

This clonotype has more than one count but fewer than ten. The chain carries TRBV5-1 and TRBJ2-3; 8 positions match TRBD1. V shed 1 base and J 5 bases; nucleotides not matched to a gene: 12. The CDR3 length is 17 residues. The germline CDR1 and CDR2 sequences are SGHRS and YFSETQ. CDR3 nucleotides: TGCGCCAGCAGCTTGAGGGCCGCCTCACAGGGGGTAGATACGCAGTATTTT. Protein: CASSLRAASQGVDTQYF.